The rows below give T cell receptor beta chains drawn from one sample of a study of shared clonotypes between healthy human individuals. Measured with immunoSEQ multiplex PCR; TCRdb has only the in-frame clones, and not every one. The sample records around 2,000,000 clones, roughly 95% being singletons. The material sequenced was naive CD8+ T cells sorted from blood. These receptors all stem from a young man in good health. Both conserved end residues are part of each CDR3. Clone size, where shown, is once, few, many, or a class for clones that have expanded.

j_gene: TRBJ2-2; len: 15; v_gene: TRBV6-1; abundance: few; CDR3aa: CASSEAYLGTGELFF
j_gene: TRBJ2-1; len: 16; v_gene: TRBV25-1; abundance: -; CDR3aa: CASSPVDSSANNEQFF
j_gene: TRBJ2-7; len: 14; v_gene: TRBV28; abundance: once; CDR3aa: CASSSWDVSYEQYF
j_gene: TRBJ1-2; len: 17; v_gene: TRBV13; abundance: -; CDR3aa: CASSLGPGLLANYGYTF
j_gene: TRBJ1-2; len: 14; v_gene: TRBV5-1; abundance: -; CDR3aa: CASSVSGNDYGYTF
j_gene: TRBJ2-7; len: 15; v_gene: TRBV6-1; abundance: -; CDR3aa: CASSVEWEFNYEQYF
j_gene: TRBJ1-3; len: 16; v_gene: TRBV12-5; abundance: -; CDR3aa: CASGFYALESGNTIYF
j_gene: TRBJ2-2; len: 16; v_gene: TRBV7-8; abundance: -; CDR3aa: CASSLGLAGGFGELFF
j_gene: TRBJ1-1; len: 15; v_gene: TRBV4-2; abundance: -; CDR3aa: CASSPGTGGTPEAFF
j_gene: TRBJ1-2; len: 15; v_gene: TRBV5-1; abundance: -; CDR3aa: CASSFSLTGFDGYTF
j_gene: TRBJ2-7; len: 16; v_gene: TRBV28; abundance: -; CDR3aa: CASSPEGEREMGEQYF
j_gene: TRBJ2-7; len: 14; v_gene: TRBV27; abundance: -; CDR3aa: CASSDGRDSYEQYF
j_gene: TRBJ2-1; len: 15; v_gene: TRBV4-1; abundance: -; CDR3aa: CASSQERQGLNEQFF
j_gene: TRBJ1-3; len: 15; v_gene: TRBV28; abundance: -; CDR3aa: CASSQAVGSGNTIYF
j_gene: TRBJ2-3; len: 13; v_gene: TRBV6-6; abundance: once; CDR3aa: CASSYSGIDTQYF
j_gene: TRBJ2-7; len: 14; v_gene: TRBV13; abundance: -; CDR3aa: CASSLASVAYEQYF
j_gene: TRBJ1-2; len: 12; v_gene: TRBV30; abundance: -; CDR3aa: CAWRHPGQGYTF
j_gene: TRBJ1-2; len: 17; v_gene: TRBV5-1; abundance: -; CDR3aa: CASSYGPTGALDYGYTF
j_gene: TRBJ2-7; len: 17; v_gene: TRBV11-3; abundance: -; CDR3aa: CASEAGTGGLYGYEQYF
j_gene: TRBJ2-7; len: 13; v_gene: TRBV10-3; abundance: -; CDR3aa: CAIGLGTFYEQYF
j_gene: TRBJ2-4; len: 15; v_gene: TRBV11-1; abundance: -; CDR3aa: CASSIPTLGENIQYF
j_gene: TRBJ1-2; len: 14; v_gene: TRBV18; abundance: -; CDR3aa: CASSPGGQTRGYTF
j_gene: TRBJ1-1; len: 14; v_gene: TRBV9; abundance: -; CDR3aa: CASSVEGAGTEAFF
j_gene: TRBJ2-5; len: 15; v_gene: TRBV7-9; abundance: -; CDR3aa: CASSSPTGEGETQYF
j_gene: TRBJ2-7; len: 14; v_gene: TRBV7-9; abundance: -; CDR3aa: CASTLVGPHYEQYF
j_gene: TRBJ2-5; len: 13; v_gene: TRBV19; abundance: once; CDR3aa: CASSIGGLETQYF
j_gene: TRBJ2-5; len: 16; v_gene: TRBV6-1; abundance: -; CDR3aa: CASSEVSTDRRETQYF
j_gene: TRBJ2-3; len: 16; v_gene: TRBV27; abundance: -; CDR3aa: CASSLSDRGGTDTQYF
j_gene: TRBJ2-7; len: 15; v_gene: TRBV9; abundance: -; CDR3aa: CASSVGQGETYEQYF
j_gene: TRBJ1-6; len: 16; v_gene: TRBV19; abundance: -; CDR3aa: CASSRATSSYNSPLHF
j_gene: TRBJ2-2; len: 17; v_gene: TRBV14; abundance: once; CDR3aa: CASSPYRVSGNTGELFF
j_gene: TRBJ2-7; len: 12; v_gene: TRBV30; abundance: -; CDR3aa: CAWSQGFDEQYF
j_gene: TRBJ2-7; len: 14; v_gene: TRBV12-5; abundance: -; CDR3aa: CASGLGLADYEQYF
j_gene: TRBJ1-1; len: 14; v_gene: TRBV9; abundance: -; CDR3aa: CASSVVGDNTEAFF
j_gene: TRBJ2-7; len: 16; v_gene: TRBV27; abundance: -; CDR3aa: CASSLSGTGISYEQYF
j_gene: TRBJ1-6; len: 14; v_gene: TRBV6-1; abundance: few; CDR3aa: CASSDGELGSPLHF
j_gene: TRBJ2-3; len: 14; v_gene: TRBV10-3; abundance: -; CDR3aa: CAISGGHNTDTQYF
j_gene: TRBJ1-1; len: 15; v_gene: TRBV6-1; abundance: -; CDR3aa: CASSDPGHLNTEAFF
j_gene: TRBJ2-7; len: 11; v_gene: TRBV5-4; abundance: -; CDR3aa: CATGTGREQYF
j_gene: TRBJ2-5; len: 13; v_gene: TRBV29-1; abundance: -; CDR3aa: CSVEWAGQETQYF
j_gene: TRBJ2-4; len: 18; v_gene: TRBV4-1; abundance: -; CDR3aa: CASSPPGTSGVAKNIQYF
j_gene: TRBJ2-2; len: 12; v_gene: TRBV7-9; abundance: -; CDR3aa: CASSLDSGELFF
j_gene: TRBJ1-1; len: 13; v_gene: TRBV13; abundance: -; CDR3aa: CASSPPVNTEAFF
j_gene: TRBJ2-3; len: 15; v_gene: TRBV2; abundance: -; CDR3aa: CASTGASGNTDTQYF
j_gene: TRBJ2-6; len: 18; v_gene: TRBV6-8; abundance: -; CDR3aa: CASSIKLVQAPGANVLTF
j_gene: TRBJ1-1; len: 12; v_gene: TRBV2; abundance: -; CDR3aa: CASSTQNRGTTF
j_gene: TRBJ2-7; len: 15; v_gene: TRBV2; abundance: once; CDR3aa: CASGVDWQGNYEQYF
j_gene: TRBJ2-7; len: 13; v_gene: TRBV9; abundance: -; CDR3aa: CASSTSGGYEQYF
j_gene: TRBJ2-1; len: 15; v_gene: TRBV27; abundance: -; CDR3aa: CASSLGGWSYNEQFF
j_gene: TRBJ2-1; len: 11; v_gene: TRBV5-8; abundance: -; CDR3aa: CASSHGYEQFF
j_gene: TRBJ1-2; len: 14; v_gene: TRBV27; abundance: -; CDR3aa: CASSFSEGMYGYTF
j_gene: TRBJ1-4; len: 14; v_gene: TRBV7-9; abundance: few; CDR3aa: CASSSQEGNEKLFF
j_gene: TRBJ1-5; len: 15; v_gene: TRBV4-1; abundance: -; CDR3aa: CASRPQGASNQPQHF
j_gene: TRBJ2-1; len: 16; v_gene: TRBV27; abundance: -; CDR3aa: CASSPGLAGVYNEQFF
j_gene: TRBJ2-3; len: 16; v_gene: TRBV27; abundance: -; CDR3aa: CASSSGTAPRTDTQYF
j_gene: TRBJ1-2; len: 14; v_gene: TRBV18; abundance: -; CDR3aa: CASSPQGADYGYTF
j_gene: TRBJ1-5; len: 13; v_gene: TRBV30; abundance: -; CDR3aa: CAWSGTALSPQHF